The 10 T cell receptor beta chains in this list originate from one sample, sequenced in a study of T cell repertoires in cytomegalovirus infection. No antigen has been identified for these receptors. From the reads, TCRdb called clonotypes with MiXCR, one entry per CDR3 protein. The data contain under 300,000 distinct CDR3 sequences, under 25% of them seen just once; the ten biggest clones take up about 21%. The sample consisted of cultured PBMCs, taken from culture after CMV antigen stimulation. These receptors were taken from a human donor in good health (CMV status not recorded). Some clones in this sample may be carry-over from other donors' samples.

The DNA of the CDR3 is TGTGCCAGCAGTCCCAGTCCGCCCGGGACAAGGAGTTCACCCCTCCACTTT. As protein: CASSPSPPGTRSSPLHF. The chain couples TRBV6-5 to TRBJ1-6; a weak D match, TRBD1 (6 bases). The CDR3 sequence is 17 residues long. CDR1 and CDR2 from the germline V gene are MNHEY and SVGAGI. Between the trimmed V and J ends, which lost 5 bases and 9 bases, there was a span of 23 bases.

The gene calls are TRBV6-5 and TRBJ2-7; tentatively, D is TRBD2 (6 bases). V was trimmed by 0 bases and J by 4 bases, leaving 19 bases between them. In germline, CDR1 is MNHEY, CDR2 SVGAGI. The CDR3 sequence is 17 residues long. The chain's CDR3 is CASSYSMAEGERYEQYF. The CDR3 DNA reads TGTGCCAGCAGTTACTCGATGGCGGAGGGTGAGCGGTACGAGCAGTACTTC.

The sample holds many counts of this clonotype. The gene calls are TRBV5-1 and TRBJ1-4; D might be TRBD1 (5 bases). This CDR3 contains 15 residues. CDR1 and CDR2 from the germline V gene are SGHRS and YFSETQ. V was trimmed by 4 bases and J by 3 bases, leaving 13 bases between them. In DNA, the CDR3 is TGCGCCAGCAGCCGGGACTCCGGGGCTAATGAAAAACTGTTTTTT. It is translated as CASSRDSGANEKLFF.

In this sample, this clonotype turned up a few times. This chain connects TRBV11-2 to TRBJ2-6; no clear D. The CDR3 runs 18 residues. The V and J ends lost 5 bases and 1 base respectively, with 18 bases between them. Germline CDR1 reads SGHAT; CDR2 reads FQNNGV. CDR3 coding DNA: TGTGCCAGCAGCCTTAACCCCTCCGGTTCTTCTGGGGCCAACGTCCTGACTTTC. This gives the protein CASSLNPSGSSGANVLTF.

This clonotype was seen more than once but under ten times. J is TRBJ2-7 and V is TRBV6-1; TRBD2 matches 11 bases. Losses at the gene ends were 6 bases for V and 5 bases for J; bases not matched to a gene: 6. The CDR3 contains 14 residues. Germline CDR1 is MNHNS and CDR2 is SASEGT. CDR3 sequence (DNA): TGTGCCAGCAGCCTGGGACTAGCGGTCCACGAGCAGTACTTC. Translated, it gives CASSLGLAVHEQYF.

This clonotype occurred many times. The V call is TRBV20-1, the J call TRBJ1-2, with D possibly being TRBD1 (5 bases). V gave up 0 bases and J gave up 3 bases, with 14 bases separating them. This CDR3 is built from 15 residues. Per germline, CDR1 DFQATT and CDR2 SNEGSKA (reference sequence). The DNA of the CDR3 is TGCAGTGCTAGAGACGTACGGGACCCACACTATGGCTACACCTTC. Protein product: CSARDVRDPHYGYTF.

This clonotype was seen more than once but under ten times. The CDR3 loop reads CASSPQGLGTGELFF. The CDR3 DNA reads as TGTGCCAGCAGCCCCCAGGGACTAGGGACCGGGGAGCTGTTTTTT. V is TRBV7-9 and J is TRBJ2-2; 8 nucleotides match TRBD2. CDR3 length: 15 residues. Looked up from germline, CDR1 is SEHNR and CDR2 is FQNEAQ (reference sequence). With 5 bases clipped from V and 5 bases from J, the junction kept 7 bases outside the gene matches.

This clonotype was observed at least ten times. The chain employs TRBV27 and TRBJ2-6; 7 bases line up with TRBD1. Per the germline V gene, CDR1 is MNHEY and CDR2 is SMNVEV (reference sequence). The CDR3 is 17 residues long. V lost 6 bases to trimming and J lost 0 bases; unmatched junction nucleotides: 8. DNA of the CDR3: TGTGCCAGCAGCCATACAGGGGTTGGCTCTGGGGCCAACGTCCTGACTTTC. As protein: CASSHTGVGSGANVLTF.

V and J are TRBV12-3 or TRBV12-4 and TRBJ2-2; D unclear. With 6 bases removed from V and 5 bases from J, the gap between germline ends came to 10 bases. This CDR3 region has 13 residues. In nucleotides, the CDR3 is TGTGCCAGCAGCCAGCTCGGAACCGGGGAGCTGTTTTTT. This codes for CASSQLGTGELFF.

Comments on this clonotype: The junction differs from germline at one of its ends, possibly a read error. The rearrangement links TRBV6-2 or TRBV6-3 to TRBJ2-1; possibly TRBD1 for D (6 bases). Looked up from germline, CDR1 is MNHEY and CDR2 is SVGEGT. The CDR3 runs 12 residues. In DNA, the CDR3 is TGTGCCAGCAGAGCAACAGGGAGATCCTCGATCTTC. It translates to CASRATGRSSIF.